The rows below give T cell receptor beta chains drawn from one sample of a study of Graves' ophthalmopathy and Graves' hyperthyroidism. TCRdb processed the multiplex PCR reads anew with MiXCR; each CDR3 protein has one entry. In the table there are hundreds of thousands of distinct CDR3 sequences, around 21% of which are singletons. Sequencing was performed on peripheral blood. All receptors derive from a woman aged 18-29 years with stable Graves' hyperthyroidism. CDR3s include the opening cysteine and the closing phenylalanine or tryptophan. D genes are given only for firm matches. Size is stated for part of the rows, as once, few or many counts, or as a class when the clone is expanded.

clone_size	v_call	d_call	j_call	cdr3_nt	cdr3_aa
many	TRBV4-2	TRBD2	TRBJ2-7	TGTGCCAGCAGCCCAAGGACTAGCGGGACTCCCTACGAGCAGTACTTC	CASSPRTSGTPYEQYF
.	TRBV19	.	TRBJ2-7	TGTGCCAGTAGTATAGATCTCCGCCCGATCCACGAGCAGTACTTC	CASSIDLRPIHEQYF
many	TRBV6-2/TRBV6-3	.	TRBJ1-3	TGTGCCAGCATTCAAGCATGGTCTGGAAACACCATATATTTT	CASIQAWSGNTIYF
many	TRBV15	.	TRBJ2-2	TGTGCCACCAGACTTGTAAGGGGTACCGGGGAGCTGTTTTTT	CATRLVRGTGELFF
many	TRBV5-1	.	TRBJ1-1	TGCGCCAGCAGATCGGAAGCGGGGTGGGGGACTGAAGCTTTCTTT	CASRSEAGWGTEAFF
.	TRBV7-2	.	TRBJ2-7	TGTGCCAGCAGCTTGGAGCAGGGTCTGGACGAGCAGTACTTC	CASSLEQGLDEQYF
many	TRBV19	.	TRBJ2-7	TGTGCCAGTAGTCGTCATGGGGGGCGATCCTACGAGCAGTACTTC	CASSRHGGRSYEQYF
many	TRBV4-1	TRBD1	TRBJ1-3	TGCGCCAGCAGCCGCCAAACCCGGGACAGGGGAAACACCATATATTTT	CASSRQTRDRGNTIYF
.	TRBV20-1	TRBD1	TRBJ2-7	TGCAGTGCTCAATCCGGGACAGAACCCTACGAGCAGTACTTC	CSAQSGTEPYEQYF
many	TRBV5-1	TRBD1	TRBJ1-2	TGCGCCAGCAGCTACCTACCTAGACAGGGGGCGCCGGGCTACACCTTC	CASSYLPRQGAPGYTF
.	TRBV12-3/TRBV12-4	.	TRBJ2-7	TGTGCCAGCAGTTTGGGGGCGTCTTGGGACGAGCAGTACTTC	CASSLGASWDEQYF
few	TRBV25-1	.	TRBJ2-7	TGTGCCAGCAGTGGGGTAGGGGGAACCCACGAGCAGTACTTC	CASSGVGGTHEQYF
many	TRBV12-3/TRBV12-4	.	TRBJ1-1	TGTGCCAGCAGTCCGATTGACAGGAACACTGAAGCTTTCTTT	CASSPIDRNTEAFF
many	TRBV6-5	.	TRBJ1-3	TGTGCCAGCAGTTACTCGCCAGGGAATGAAGGCACCATATATTTT	CASSYSPGNEGTIYF
.	TRBV30	TRBD1	TRBJ1-6	TGTGCCTGGAGTGTTCAGGGGGTGAATTCACCCCTCCACTTT	CAWSVQGVNSPLHF
many	TRBV28	.	TRBJ2-7	TGTGCCAGCAGTCCCAGTGGCGGAGCTTCCCTTTTC	CASSPSGGASLF
many	TRBV11-1	TRBD1	TRBJ2-6	TGTGCCAGCAGCTTCGAGGGGGCGAGCTCTGGGGCCAACGTCCTGACTTTC	CASSFEGASSGANVLTF
many	TRBV6-2/TRBV6-3	TRBD2	TRBJ2-2	TGTGCCAGCAGTTACTCGACTAGCGGGATAAACACCGGGGAGCTGTTTTTT	CASSYSTSGINTGELFF
many	TRBV7-2	TRBD1	TRBJ1-5	TGTGCCAGCAGCAAGGCTGGGACAGGCGGGGTTCAGCCCCAGCATTTT	CASSKAGTGGVQPQHF
.	TRBV27	TRBD1	TRBJ2-7	TGTGCCAGCTCCTGGACAGGGCCCTTTGTCCTTCCCTACGAGCAGTACTTC	CASSWTGPFVLPYEQYF
.	TRBV5-1	TRBD1	TRBJ2-2	TGCGCCAGCAGCTTGGTCGGACAGGGGAACACCGGGGAGCTGTTTTTT	CASSLVGQGNTGELFF
many	TRBV5-5	TRBD1	TRBJ1-2	TGTGCCAGCAGCTGGCAGGACAGGCTGTTCGAGAAAACCTTC	CASSWQDRLFEKTF
.	TRBV6-1	.	TRBJ1-5	TGTGCCAGCAGTGAGGTTAGCAATCAGCCCCAGCATTTT	CASSEVSNQPQHF
many	TRBV7-8	.	TRBJ1-5	TGTGCCAGCAGCCCGGCGTCCAGAAATCATCAGCCCCAGCATTTT	CASSPASRNHQPQHF
many	TRBV6-1	.	TRBJ1-2	TGTGCCAGCGCGACTACAGGGATACGCGGCTACACCTTC	CASATTGIRGYTF
many	TRBV2	.	TRBJ2-5	TGTGCCAGCAAGGAGGTAGCTAAGACCCAGTACTTC	CASKEVAKTQYF
few	TRBV29-1	.	TRBJ1-4	TGCAGCGCTTGGGGGAATGAAAAACTGTTTTTT	CSAWGNEKLFF
many	TRBV2	.	TRBJ2-7	TGTGCCAGCAGTGACGAGGAAACGGGCACCTCCTACGAGCAGTACTTC	CASSDEETGTSYEQYF